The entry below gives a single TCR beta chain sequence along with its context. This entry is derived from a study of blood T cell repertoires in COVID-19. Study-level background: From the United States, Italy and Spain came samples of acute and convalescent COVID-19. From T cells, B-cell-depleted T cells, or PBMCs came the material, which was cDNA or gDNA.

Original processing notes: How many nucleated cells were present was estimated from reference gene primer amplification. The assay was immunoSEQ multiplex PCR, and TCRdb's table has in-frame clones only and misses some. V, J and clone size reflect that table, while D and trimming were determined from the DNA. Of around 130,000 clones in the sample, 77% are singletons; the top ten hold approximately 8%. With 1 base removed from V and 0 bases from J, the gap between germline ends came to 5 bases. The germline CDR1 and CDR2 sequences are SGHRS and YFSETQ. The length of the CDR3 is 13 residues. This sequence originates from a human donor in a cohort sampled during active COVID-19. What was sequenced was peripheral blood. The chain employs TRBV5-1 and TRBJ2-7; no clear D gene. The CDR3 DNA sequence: TGCGCCAGCAGCTTGACGGGCTCCTACGAGCAGTACTTC. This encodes CASSLTGSYEQYF.